These 12 T cell receptor beta chains were all obtained from the same sample, sequenced in a study of T cells of healthy individuals. TCRdb fed the 5' RACE reads into MiXCR, producing one record per CDR3 protein. The sample has about 96,000 distinct CDR3 sequences, 17% seen once. These receptor sequences come from a human donor in good health.

This clonotype occurred many times. V and J are TRBV6-5 and TRBJ2-6; 8 bases line up with TRBD1. Trimming at V came to 0 bases and at J to 2 bases, leaving 9 bases not matched to a gene. The CDR3 is 19 amino acids. Germline values: CDR1 MNHEY, CDR2 SVGAGI. CDR3 protein: CASSYSYQGATTGANVLTF. CDR3 nucleotide sequence: TGTGCCAGCAGTTACTCTTATCAGGGGGCTACTACTGGGGCCAACGTCCTGACTTTC.

In this sample, this clonotype turned up many times. The J gene is TRBJ1-1, the V gene TRBV20-1; tentatively, D is TRBD1 (6 bases). The CDR3 totals 15 residues. Trimming shortened V by 0 bases and J by 0 bases, and 11 bases separated the two germline ends. Germline CDR1 DFQATT, CDR2 SNEGSKA (reference sequence). The CDR3 sequence is CSARDDRSMNTEAFF. The CDR3 DNA is TGCAGTGCTAGAGATGACAGGTCGATGAACACTGAAGCTTTCTTT.

The chain carries TRBV5-1 and TRBJ1-3; D remains ambiguous. CDR1 is SGHRS and CDR2 is YFSETQ in the germline V gene. This CDR3 has 16 residues. V shed 0 bases and J shed 4 bases, with 14 bases lying between them. The CDR3 DNA is TGCGCCAGCAGCTTGGTGTTCTCTCCAACCGGAAACACCATATATTTT. This translates into CASSLVFSPTGNTIYF.

CDR3 sequence (DNA): TGTGCCAGCAGCTACGGGACTAGCGGGTCCCGAAGGGAGCTGTTTTTT. It encodes CASSYGTSGSRRELFF. The J gene is TRBJ2-2, the V gene TRBV28; 12 nucleotides match TRBD2. Germline loops: CDR1 MDHEN, CDR2 SYDVKM. The CDR3 is 16 amino acids. The V segment lost 6 bases and the J segment 9 bases; nucleotides outside the gene matches: 11.

V is TRBV2 and J is TRBJ2-1, with 9 bases aligning to TRBD2. The germline V gene encodes CDR1 SNHLY and CDR2 FYNNEI. V shed 4 bases and J 10 bases; nucleotides not matched to a gene: 8. This CDR3 comprises 14 residues. CDR3 protein: CASSALAGGAEQFF. The CDR3, as DNA: TGTGCCAGCAGTGCCCTGGCGGGAGGGGCCGAGCAGTTCTTC.

The table lists this clonotype with a few counts. The V and J genes are TRBV20-1 and TRBJ2-3; D is perhaps TRBD1 (6 bases). The germline V and J ends were trimmed by 6 bases and 1 base, with 11 bases remaining between them. Germline V gene lookup returns CDR1 DFQATT and CDR2 SNEGSKA (reference sequence). This CDR3 comprises 13 residues. The CDR3 loop is CSARDTGTDTQYF. The DNA of the CDR3 is TGCAGTGCCCGGGACACTGGCACAGATACGCAGTATTTT.

This chain joins TRBV5-1 and TRBJ2-7; D possibly corresponds to TRBD1 (5 bases). The CDR3 is 14 amino acids. Germline CDR1 and CDR2: SGHRS and YFSETQ. Trimming took 6 bases from V and 2 from J, leaving 15 bases between them. Here the CDR3 reads CASTRDRAAYEQYF. The DNA of the CDR3 is TGCGCCAGCACAAGAGACAGAGCCGCCTACGAGCAGTACTTC.

The genes are TRBV28 and TRBJ1-4; D gene unclear. Trimming left V 6 bases short and J 0 bases short, with 17 bases between. The CDR3 is 17 amino acids. From germline, CDR1 is MDHEN and CDR2 SYDVKM. The CDR3 nucleotides are TGTGCCAGCAGCGTGGAGCCAGGTGACTCAACTAATGAAAAACTGTTTTTT. As protein: CASSVEPGDSTNEKLFF.

This clonotype was seen at least ten times. The chain employs TRBV12-3 or TRBV12-4 and TRBJ2-2; D is unresolved. V was shortened by 6 bases and J by 6 bases, with 8 bases between the two germline ends. The CDR3 sequence is 12 residues long. The chain's CDR3 is CASRTLPGELFF. Here the CDR3 DNA reads TGTGCCAGCAGAACCTTACCCGGGGAGCTGTTTTTT.

There are many counts of this clonotype. The chain carries TRBV7-9 and TRBJ2-7, with no clear D. The CDR3 covers 12 residues. Trimming left V 8 bases short and J 0 bases short, with 8 bases between. Looked up from germline, CDR1 is SEHNR and CDR2 is FQNEAQ (reference sequence). CDR3 sequence: CASGRSSYEQYF. The CDR3 DNA reads as TGTGCCAGCGGCAGGAGCTCCTACGAGCAGTACTTC.

This clonotype came up a few times. The CDR3 is CASSYEYWGQKNTNYGYTF. The CDR3 DNA reads TGTGCCAGCAGTTACGAGTATTGGGGACAGAAAAATACAAACTATGGCTACACCTTC. V is TRBV6-6 and J is TRBJ1-2; the match to TRBD1 covers 7 bases. CDR3 length: 19 residues. Germline V gene sequence: CDR1 MNHNY, CDR2 SVGAGI (reference sequence). V lost 2 bases and J lost 2; bases outside the gene matches: 17.

This clonotype has just a few counts. The chain joins TRBV4-1 to TRBJ2-2; D possibly uses TRBD1 or TRBD2 (6 bases each). Germline V gives CDR1 MGHRA, CDR2 YSYEKL. This CDR3 region has 15 residues. With 4 bases removed from V and 6 bases from J, the gap between germline ends came to 15 bases. The CDR3 spells CASSPGVGGSGELFF. The CDR3 DNA reads as TGCGCCAGCAGCCCTGGAGTAGGGGGGTCCGGGGAGCTGTTTTTT.